This T cell receptor beta chain is from a study of blood T cell repertoires in COVID-19. Study background: Sample material is recorded as cDNA or gDNA derived from T cells, B-cell-depleted T cells, or PBMCs.

The ends lost 5 bases at V and 7 bases at J; junction bases unmatched: 17. CDR3 length: 18 residues. Germline values: CDR1 SGHNT, CDR2 YENEEA. Data came from immunoSEQ multiplex PCR; TCRdb stores just in-frame clones and leaves some out. This sample has more than 200,000 clones, with roughly 80% found just once. The chain combines TRBV11-3 with TRBJ2-1, with 10 bases lining up with TRBD2. Sequenced material: peripheral blood. The clonotype comes from a woman older than 75 with acute or convalescent COVID-19. CDR3 sequence reads: CASSPRGVPSGSLNEQFF. CDR3 nucleotide sequence: TGTGCCAGCAGCCCAAGAGGGGTCCCTAGCGGGAGTTTGAATGAGCAGTTCTTC.